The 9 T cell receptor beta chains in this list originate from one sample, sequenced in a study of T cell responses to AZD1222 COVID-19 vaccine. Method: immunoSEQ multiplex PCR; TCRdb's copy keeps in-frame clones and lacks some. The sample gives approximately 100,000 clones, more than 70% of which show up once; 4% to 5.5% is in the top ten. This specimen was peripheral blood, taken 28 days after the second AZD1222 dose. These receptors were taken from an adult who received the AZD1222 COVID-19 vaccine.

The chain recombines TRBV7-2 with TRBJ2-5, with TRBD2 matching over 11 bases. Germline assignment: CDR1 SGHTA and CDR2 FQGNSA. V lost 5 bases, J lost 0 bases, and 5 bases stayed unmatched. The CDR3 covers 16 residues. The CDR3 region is CASSLGLAAYQETQYF. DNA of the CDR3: TGTGCCAGCAGCCTGGGACTAGCGGCGTACCAAGAGACCCAGTACTTC.

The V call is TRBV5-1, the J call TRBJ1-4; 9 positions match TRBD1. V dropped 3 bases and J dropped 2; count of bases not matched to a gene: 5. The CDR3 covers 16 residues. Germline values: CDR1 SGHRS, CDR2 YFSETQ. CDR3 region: CASSWGQGATNEKLFF. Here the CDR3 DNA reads TGCGCCAGCAGCTGGGGACAGGGTGCGACTAATGAAAAACTGTTTTTT.

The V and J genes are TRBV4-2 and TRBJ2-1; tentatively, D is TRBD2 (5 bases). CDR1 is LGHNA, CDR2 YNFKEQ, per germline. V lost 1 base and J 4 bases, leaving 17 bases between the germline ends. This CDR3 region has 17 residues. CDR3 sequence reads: CASSQVTQARDYNEQFF. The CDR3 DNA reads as TGTGCCAGCAGCCAAGTCACGCAAGCACGGGATTACAATGAGCAGTTCTTC.

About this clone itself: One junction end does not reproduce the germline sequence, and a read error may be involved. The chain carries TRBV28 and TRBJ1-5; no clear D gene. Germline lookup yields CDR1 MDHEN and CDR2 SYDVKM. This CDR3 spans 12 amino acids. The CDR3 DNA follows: TGTGCCAGCAGTCAAGAGAATCAGTCCCAGCATTTT. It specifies CASSQENQSQHF.

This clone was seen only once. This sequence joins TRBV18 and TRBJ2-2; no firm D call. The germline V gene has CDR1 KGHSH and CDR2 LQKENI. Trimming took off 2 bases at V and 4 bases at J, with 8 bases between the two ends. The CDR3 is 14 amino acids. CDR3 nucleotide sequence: TGTGCCAGCTCACCATTGGACGGCACCGGGGAGCTGTTTTTT. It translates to CASSPLDGTGELFF.

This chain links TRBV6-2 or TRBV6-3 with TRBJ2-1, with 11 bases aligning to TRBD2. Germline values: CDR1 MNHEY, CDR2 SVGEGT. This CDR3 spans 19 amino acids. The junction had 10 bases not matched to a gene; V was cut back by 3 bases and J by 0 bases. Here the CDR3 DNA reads TGTGCCAGCAGTTATTCGGGGACTAGCGGACGCCGCTCCTACAATGAGCAGTTCTTC. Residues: CASSYSGTSGRRSYNEQFF.

This CDR3 reads CASSQAGGGVNIQYF. The CDR3 DNA is TGTGCCAGCAGCCAAGCAGGCGGGGGGGTAAACATTCAGTACTTC. The chain has TRBV14 and TRBJ2-4, with 9 bases aligning to TRBD2. After removal of 1 base from V and 6 bases from J, the junction contained 4 bases not matched to a gene. CDR3 length: 15 amino acids. Germline assignment: CDR1 SGHDN and CDR2 FVKESK.

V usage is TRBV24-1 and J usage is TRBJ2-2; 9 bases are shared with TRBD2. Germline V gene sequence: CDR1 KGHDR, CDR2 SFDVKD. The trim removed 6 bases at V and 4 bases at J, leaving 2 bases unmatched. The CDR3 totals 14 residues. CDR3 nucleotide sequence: TGTGCCACCAGTCGCGGGAGGGCCACCGGGGAGCTGTTTTTT. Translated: CATSRGRATGELFF.

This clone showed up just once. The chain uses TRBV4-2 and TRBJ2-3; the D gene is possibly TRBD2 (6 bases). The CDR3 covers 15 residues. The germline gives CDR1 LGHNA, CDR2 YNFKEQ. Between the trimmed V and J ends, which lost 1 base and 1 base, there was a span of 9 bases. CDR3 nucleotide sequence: TGTGCCAGCAGCCAAGCGGGAGTGGGCACAGATACGCAGTATTTT. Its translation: CASSQAGVGTDTQYF.